Listed below are T cell receptor beta chains from one sample, sequenced in a study of T cells in Graves' hyperthyroidism and ophthalmopathy. MiXCR, run by TCRdb on the multiplex PCR reads, gives a single entry per CDR3 protein. The sample contains approximately 600,000 distinct CDR3 sequences, less than 25% of which appear only once. The specimen sequenced was blood. These receptors all come from a man aged 25-40 years with Graves' ophthalmopathy. Both conserved end residues are part of each CDR3. Fields, in order: CDR3 length, J gene, V gene, clone size, D gene, CDR3 protein, CDR3 DNA. The D gene is left open where the match is weak. Size values are once, few and many counts, or a class for expanded clones, and some rows have none.

len: 17
j_gene: TRBJ2-1
v_gene: TRBV5-6
abundance: many
d_gene: TRBD2
CDR3aa: CASSLKFGGSSYNEQFF
CDR3nt: TGTGCCAGCAGCTTGAAGTTCGGCGGGAGCTCCTACAATGAGCAGTTCTTC

len: 19
j_gene: TRBJ2-5
v_gene: TRBV28
abundance: .
d_gene: TRBD2
CDR3aa: CASSTNRGLAGSMVETQYF
CDR3nt: TGTGCCAGCAGCACGAATAGGGGACTAGCGGGGAGTATGGTCGAGACCCAGTACTTC

len: 16
j_gene: TRBJ2-2
v_gene: TRBV9
abundance: once
d_gene: TRBD2
CDR3aa: CASSLTSGRAPGELFF
CDR3nt: TGTGCCAGCAGCTTGACTAGCGGGAGGGCCCCCGGGGAGCTGTTTTTT

len: 16
j_gene: TRBJ1-5
v_gene: TRBV9
abundance: .
d_gene: .
CDR3aa: CASSVGPTGYNQPQHF
CDR3nt: TGTGCCAGCAGCGTAGGCCCCACAGGGTACAATCAGCCCCAGCATTTT

len: 14
j_gene: TRBJ2-1
v_gene: TRBV7-3
abundance: .
d_gene: .
CDR3aa: CASSSGLTHNEQFF
CDR3nt: TGTGCCAGCAGTTCGGGACTCACTCACAATGAGCAGTTCTTC

len: 13
j_gene: TRBJ2-3
v_gene: TRBV29-1
abundance: .
d_gene: .
CDR3aa: CSGNPTGTDTQYF
CDR3nt: TGCAGCGGGAATCCTACAGGGACAGATACGCAGTATTTT

len: 15
j_gene: TRBJ2-1
v_gene: TRBV6-2/TRBV6-3
abundance: .
d_gene: TRBD1
CDR3aa: CASSPRGLLYNEQFF
CDR3nt: TGTGCCAGCAGCCCCAGGGGGCTCCTTTACAATGAGCAGTTCTTC

len: 13
j_gene: TRBJ1-5
v_gene: TRBV6-1
abundance: .
d_gene: TRBD1
CDR3aa: CASRTGGGQPQHF
CDR3nt: TGTGCCAGCAGAACAGGGGGCGGTCAGCCCCAGCATTTT

len: 15
j_gene: TRBJ1-4
v_gene: TRBV5-1
abundance: few
d_gene: .
CDR3aa: CASSLAGQNNEKLFF
CDR3nt: TGCGCCAGCAGCTTGGCAGGACAGAACAATGAAAAACTGTTTTTT

len: 15
j_gene: TRBJ2-1
v_gene: TRBV20-1
abundance: .
d_gene: TRBD2
CDR3aa: CSTSLAGRPFNEQFF
CDR3nt: TGCAGTACATCACTAGCGGGCCGTCCTTTTAATGAGCAGTTCTTC

len: 13
j_gene: TRBJ1-1
v_gene: TRBV20-1
abundance: few
d_gene: .
CDR3aa: CSATGAWNTEAFF
CDR3nt: TGCAGTGCTACTGGGGCTTGGAACACTGAAGCTTTCTTT

len: 15
j_gene: TRBJ2-4
v_gene: TRBV6-1
abundance: .
d_gene: TRBD2
CDR3aa: CASSEATSKSDIQYF
CDR3nt: TGTGCCAGCAGTGAAGCGACTAGCAAATCGGACATTCAGTACTTC

len: 13
j_gene: TRBJ1-2
v_gene: TRBV27
abundance: few
d_gene: .
CDR3aa: CASSSPDSYGYTF
CDR3nt: TGTGCCAGCAGTTCCCCGGACAGCTATGGCTACACCTTC

len: 13
j_gene: TRBJ2-1
v_gene: TRBV5-1
abundance: many
d_gene: .
CDR3aa: CASSRAGDNEQFF
CDR3nt: TGTGCCAGCAGCCGTGCAGGAGACAATGAGCAGTTCTTC

len: 14
j_gene: TRBJ2-2
v_gene: TRBV20-1
abundance: .
d_gene: .
CDR3aa: CSASTSERVGELFF
CDR3nt: TGCAGTGCATCGACTAGTGAAAGGGTCGGGGAGCTGTTTTTT

len: 13
j_gene: TRBJ2-7
v_gene: TRBV4-3
abundance: .
d_gene: .
CDR3aa: CASSQGSSNEQYF
CDR3nt: TGCGCCAGCAGCCAAGGATCCAGCAACGAGCAGTACTTC

len: 13
j_gene: TRBJ2-5
v_gene: TRBV24-1
abundance: few
d_gene: .
CDR3aa: CATSDAHLETQYF
CDR3nt: TGTGCCACCAGTGATGCCCACTTAGAGACCCAGTACTTC

len: 13
j_gene: TRBJ2-5
v_gene: TRBV12-3/TRBV12-4
abundance: .
d_gene: .
CDR3aa: CASSFLLQETQYF
CDR3nt: TGTGCCAGCAGTTTTTTACTACAAGAGACCCAGTACTTC

len: 14
j_gene: TRBJ1-5
v_gene: TRBV20-1
abundance: many
d_gene: .
CDR3aa: CSATGRGSNQPQHF
CDR3nt: TGCAGTGCCACTGGAAGGGGAAGCAATCAGCCCCAGCATTTT

len: 16
j_gene: TRBJ2-7
v_gene: TRBV11-2
abundance: many
d_gene: TRBD2
CDR3aa: CASSLDWREVPYEQYF
CDR3nt: TGTGCCAGCAGCTTAGATTGGCGGGAGGTACCCTACGAGCAGTACTTC

len: 18
j_gene: TRBJ2-1
v_gene: TRBV2
abundance: .
d_gene: TRBD2
CDR3aa: CASNFPRDILAGYNEQFF
CDR3nt: TGTGCCAGCAATTTCCCGCGAGATATACTAGCGGGGTACAATGAGCAGTTCTTC

len: 13
j_gene: TRBJ2-3
v_gene: TRBV7-2
abundance: few
d_gene: .
CDR3aa: CASSLRVADTQYF
CDR3nt: TGTGCCAGCAGTTTAAGGGTAGCAGATACGCAGTATTTT

len: 11
j_gene: TRBJ2-7
v_gene: TRBV28
abundance: many
d_gene: .
CDR3aa: CASSRFGEQYF
CDR3nt: TGTGCCAGCAGCCGCTTTGGCGAGCAGTACTTC

len: 17
j_gene: TRBJ1-2
v_gene: TRBV5-1
abundance: .
d_gene: .
CDR3aa: CASSLVGTTASYYGYTF
CDR3nt: TGCGCCAGCAGCTTGGTAGGGACAACTGCGAGCTACTATGGCTACACCTTC

len: 17
j_gene: TRBJ2-1
v_gene: TRBV7-2
abundance: few
d_gene: TRBD2
CDR3aa: CASSLFFSTSGYNEQFF
CDR3nt: TGTGCCAGCAGCTTATTCTTCTCGACTAGCGGTTACAATGAGCAGTTCTTC

len: 13
j_gene: TRBJ2-7
v_gene: TRBV6-1
abundance: many
d_gene: .
CDR3aa: CASSETQSYEQYF
CDR3nt: TGTGCCAGCAGTGAAACCCAATCCTACGAGCAGTACTTC

len: 13
j_gene: TRBJ2-5
v_gene: TRBV18
abundance: many
d_gene: .
CDR3aa: CASSLERQETQYF
CDR3nt: TGTGCCAGCTCATTGGAAAGACAAGAGACCCAGTACTTC

len: 14
j_gene: TRBJ1-4
v_gene: TRBV28
abundance: .
d_gene: .
CDR3aa: CASSGRMSNEKLFF
CDR3nt: TGTGCCAGCAGTGGGAGGATGTCTAATGAAAAACTGTTTTTT

len: 11
j_gene: TRBJ2-7
v_gene: TRBV30
abundance: many
d_gene: .
CDR3aa: CAWGQVYEQYF
CDR3nt: TGTGCCTGGGGCCAGGTCTACGAGCAGTACTTC

len: 14
j_gene: TRBJ1-1
v_gene: TRBV6-6
abundance: few
d_gene: .
CDR3aa: CASSYPHPNTEAFF
CDR3nt: TGTGCCAGCAGTTACCCACACCCGAACACTGAAGCTTTCTTT

len: 15
j_gene: TRBJ2-3
v_gene: TRBV20-1
abundance: .
d_gene: .
CDR3aa: CSARARADSTDTQYF
CDR3nt: TGCAGTGCTAGGGCGCGCGCCGATAGCACAGATACGCAGTATTTT

len: 15
j_gene: TRBJ2-3
v_gene: TRBV18
abundance: .
d_gene: TRBD2
CDR3aa: CASPPPSGRTDTQYF
CDR3nt: TGTGCCAGCCCCCCTCCTAGCGGGAGAACAGATACGCAGTATTTT

len: 15
j_gene: TRBJ2-7
v_gene: TRBV30
abundance: .
d_gene: TRBD2
CDR3aa: CAWSAASGGRGEQYF
CDR3nt: TGTGCCTGGAGTGCCGCTAGCGGAGGCCGGGGCGAGCAGTACTTC

len: 15
j_gene: TRBJ2-7
v_gene: TRBV5-1
abundance: .
d_gene: .
CDR3aa: CASSVQGMGSDEQYF
CDR3nt: TGCGCCAGCAGCGTCCAGGGGATGGGGTCCGACGAGCAGTACTTC

len: 15
j_gene: TRBJ1-2
v_gene: TRBV11-2
abundance: many
d_gene: TRBD1
CDR3aa: CASSLIRDSSYGYTF
CDR3nt: TGTGCCAGCAGCTTAATAAGGGACAGCAGCTATGGCTACACCTTC

len: 17
j_gene: TRBJ2-2
v_gene: TRBV6-2/TRBV6-3
abundance: .
d_gene: TRBD2
CDR3aa: CASSYEASGKYTGELFF
CDR3nt: TGTGCCAGCAGTTATGAGGCTAGCGGGAAGTACACCGGGGAGCTGTTTTTT

len: 13
j_gene: TRBJ1-2
v_gene: TRBV28
abundance: many
d_gene: .
CDR3aa: CASSLDDNYGYTF
CDR3nt: TGTGCCAGCAGCCTAGACGATAACTATGGCTACACCTTC

len: 12
j_gene: TRBJ1-1
v_gene: TRBV19
abundance: .
d_gene: .
CDR3aa: CASFGTPTEAFF
CDR3nt: TGTGCCAGTTTCGGGACTCCGACTGAAGCTTTCTTT

len: 13
j_gene: TRBJ2-1
v_gene: TRBV6-1
abundance: many
d_gene: .
CDR3aa: CASREGEVNEQFF
CDR3nt: TGTGCCAGCAGGGAGGGCGAGGTGAATGAGCAGTTCTTC

len: 13
j_gene: TRBJ1-2
v_gene: TRBV5-1
abundance: few
d_gene: .
CDR3aa: CASSSGVRYGYTF
CDR3nt: TGCGCCAGCAGCTCAGGGGTTCGCTATGGCTACACCTTC

len: 14
j_gene: TRBJ1-5
v_gene: TRBV20-1
abundance: .
d_gene: .
CDR3aa: CSARNSNSNQPQHF
CDR3nt: TGCAGTGCTAGGAACAGCAATAGCAATCAGCCCCAGCATTTT

len: 19
j_gene: TRBJ2-7
v_gene: TRBV4-1
abundance: .
d_gene: TRBD2
CDR3aa: CASSQEGLAGASLNYEQYF
CDR3nt: TGCGCCAGCAGCCAAGAGGGACTAGCGGGAGCTTCCCTAAACTACGAGCAGTACTTC

len: 17
j_gene: TRBJ2-2
v_gene: TRBV10-3
abundance: few
d_gene: TRBD1
CDR3aa: CAISESKIPGGTGELFF
CDR3nt: TGTGCCATCAGTGAGTCGAAAATTCCAGGGGGCACCGGGGAGCTGTTTTTT

len: 17
j_gene: TRBJ2-2
v_gene: TRBV6-1
abundance: .
d_gene: TRBD2
CDR3aa: CASKGLAGDANTGELFF
CDR3nt: TGTGCCAGCAAAGGACTAGCGGGGGACGCTAACACCGGGGAGCTGTTTTTT